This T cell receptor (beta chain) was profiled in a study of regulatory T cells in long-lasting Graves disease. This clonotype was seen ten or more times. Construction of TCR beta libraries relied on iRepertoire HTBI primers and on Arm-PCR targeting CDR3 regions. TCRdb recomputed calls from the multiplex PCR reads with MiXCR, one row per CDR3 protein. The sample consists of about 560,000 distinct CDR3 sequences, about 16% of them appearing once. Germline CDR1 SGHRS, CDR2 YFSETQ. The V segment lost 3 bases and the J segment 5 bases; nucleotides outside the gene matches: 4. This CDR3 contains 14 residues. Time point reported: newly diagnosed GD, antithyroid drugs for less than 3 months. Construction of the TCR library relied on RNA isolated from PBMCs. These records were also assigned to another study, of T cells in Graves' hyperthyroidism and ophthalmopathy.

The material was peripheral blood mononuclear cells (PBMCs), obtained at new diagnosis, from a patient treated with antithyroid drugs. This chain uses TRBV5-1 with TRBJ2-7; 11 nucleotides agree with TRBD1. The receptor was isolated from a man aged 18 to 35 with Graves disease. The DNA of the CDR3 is TGCGCCAGCAGCTCAGGACAGGGGGCGCACGAGCAGTACTTC. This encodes CASSSGQGAHEQYF.